This passage covers 15 T cell receptor beta chains from one sample sequenced in a study. TCRdb passed the 5' RACE reads through MiXCR, listing each CDR3 protein once. Among tens of thousands of distinct CDR3 sequences, about 25% were seen once, and the ten largest hold roughly 4%. Source material: naive CD4+ T cells sorted from a lymph node. Indicated subset: naive CD4+ T cells, CD4+CD45RA+CD25-. All receptors come from a female donor with breast cancer.

The chain recombines TRBV5-1 with TRBJ1-2; 7 bases map to TRBD1. Germline assignment: CDR1 SGHRS and CDR2 YFSETQ. The CDR3 is 16 amino acids. Trimming at V came to 2 bases and at J to 2 bases, leaving 9 bases not matched to a gene. The CDR3 DNA is TGCGCCAGCAGCTTTATGGGACAGACAGGGAACTATGGCTACACCTTC. Amino acids: CASSFMGQTGNYGYTF.

The V and J genes are TRBV12-3 or TRBV12-4 and TRBJ2-1; D remains unclear. The CDR3 sequence is 14 residues long. Trimming shortened V by 6 bases and J by 1 base, and 10 bases separated the two germline ends. The CDR3 loop reads CASRPDGSYNEQFF. CDR3 sequence (DNA): TGTGCCAGCAGGCCGGACGGATCCTACAATGAGCAGTTCTTC.

The CDR3 loop reads CASSDTLAGDPNEQFF. The CDR3 DNA follows: TGTGCCAGCTCAGATACCCTAGCGGGAGATCCAAATGAGCAGTTCTTC. The V and J genes are TRBV18 and TRBJ2-1; 10 nucleotides agree with TRBD2. The V gene's germline CDR1 is KGHSH and CDR2 LQKENI. This CDR3 contains 16 residues. V trimming: 5 bases; J trimming: 7 bases; junction bases outside the gene matches: 11.

J is TRBJ2-3 and V is TRBV12-5; TRBD2 might be the D (7 bases). The CDR3 is 18 residues long. Germline V gene lookup returns CDR1 LGHNT and CDR2 FRNRAP. Trimming shortened V by 0 bases and J by 1 base, and 17 bases separated the two germline ends. The CDR3 loop is CASGLVQSRGACTDTQYF. DNA for the CDR3: TGTGCTAGTGGTTTGGTACAATCTCGGGGGGCCTGCACAGATACGCAGTATTTT.

As for this clonotype: An end of the junction does not agree with germline; a read error may underlie this. CDR3: CASSLGREAPYNEQSF. The CDR3 DNA is TGCGCCAGCAGCTTGGGCAGGGAAGCACCCTACAATGAGCAGTCCTTC. J is TRBJ2-1 and V is TRBV5-1, with D possibly matching TRBD1 (5 bases). The CDR3 is made up of 16 amino acids. CDR1 and CDR2 from the germline V gene are SGHRS and YFSETQ.

Turning to this clonotype: The junction shows a germline mismatch at one end, possibly a read error. This rearrangement joins TRBV7-3 to TRBJ2-1, with 8 bases that match TRBD2. The CDR3 has 17 residues. CDR1 and CDR2 from the germline V gene are SGHTA and FQGTGA. This chain's CDR3 is CASSLNRASGLVDEQFF. For the CDR3, the DNA is TGTGCCAGCAGCTTAAACAGGGCTAGCGGGCTAGTGGATGAGCAGTTCTTT.

This clonotype is medium-sized (0.01 to 0.1%) in the sample. The V gene is TRBV6-7, the J gene TRBJ2-1, with D tentatively TRBD1 (6 bases). TRBV6-7 is classed as an ORF, of uncertain function. The CDR3 covers 17 residues. The V gene lost 2 bases and the J gene lost 4 bases, with 18 bases spanning the gap. CDR3 sequence: CASSYTTGLPMYNEQFF. In DNA, the CDR3 is TGTGCCAGCAGTTACACAACAGGGCTGCCTATGTACAATGAGCAGTTCTTC.

To note about this clonotype: A read error may explain this, as a much larger clone is one base away. The rearrangement links TRBV6-5 to TRBJ1-1; no definite D call. Germline CDR1 is MNHEY and CDR2 is SVGAGI. The CDR3 totals 12 residues. Trimming left V 8 bases short and J 4 bases short, with 11 bases between. The CDR3 region is CASGKGSTEAFF. The CDR3 coding sequence is TGTGCCAGCGGTAAGGGTAGCACTGAAGCTTTCTTT.

This clonotype came up a few times. V is TRBV7-9 and J is TRBJ1-1, with 7 bases aligning to TRBD1. CDR1 SEHNR and CDR2 FQNEAQ come from the germline V gene (reference sequence). J was trimmed by 2 bases and V by 2 bases; bases with no gene match: 5. The CDR3 consists of 15 residues. CDR3 sequence: CASSLYGTVNTEAFF. DNA for the CDR3: TGTGCCAGCAGCTTATATGGGACAGTTAACACTGAAGCTTTCTTT.

This chain joins TRBV6-6 and TRBJ1-2, with no clear D. The CDR3 has 13 amino acids. The V end lost 2 bases, the J end lost 6 bases, and 10 bases lay between the germline ends. Germline V gene data show CDR1 as MNHNY and CDR2 as SVGAGI (reference sequence). CDR3 protein: CASSYGWGNGYTF. The CDR3 nucleotides read TGTGCCAGCAGTTACGGGTGGGGAAATGGCTACACCTTC.

The chain uses TRBV5-1 and TRBJ2-5; D gene ambiguous. The CDR3 runs to 14 residues. With 2 bases removed from V and 4 bases from J, the gap between germline ends came to 12 bases. Germline V gene sequence: CDR1 SGHRS, CDR2 YFSETQ. DNA for the CDR3: TGCGCCAGCAGCTTCGGCAGCCCGGGAGAGACCCAGTACTTC. Its protein is CASSFGSPGETQYF.

This clonotype was found a few times. V and J are TRBV9 and TRBJ2-2; 7 bases match TRBD2. The CDR3 is made up of 18 amino acids. The V gene end was trimmed by 0 bases and the J gene end by 8 bases; junction bases not matched to a gene: 16. Germline CDR1 SGDLS, CDR2 YYNGEE. The chain's CDR3 is CASSVAARSRREIGELFF. The CDR3, as DNA: TGTGCCAGCAGCGTAGCGGCGCGGAGTAGGCGGGAGATTGGGGAGCTGTTTTTT.

The V call is TRBV30, the J call TRBJ1-1; D is unresolved. V dropped 4 bases and J dropped 3 bases, with 9 bases sitting between them. This CDR3 region has 12 residues. CDR1 and CDR2 from the germline V gene are GTSNPN and SVGIG (reference sequence). CDR3 DNA sequence: TGTGCCTGGACGGGTTGGGACACTGAAGCTTTCTTT. Translation gives CAWTGWDTEAFF.

This clonotype was seen a few times. The genes are TRBV7-3 and TRBJ2-7, with 10 nucleotides matching TRBD1. Germline V CDR1 and CDR2: SGHTA, FQGTGA. CDR3 length equals 15 residues. Losses at the gene ends were 5 bases for V and 4 bases for J; bases not matched to a gene: 8. CDR3 amino acids: CASSQGQGRGYEQYF. CDR3 DNA: TGTGCCAGCAGCCAGGGACAGGGGAGGGGTTACGAGCAGTACTTC.

This clonotype was observed a few times. This chain joins TRBV5-4 and TRBJ1-4; 7 bases agree with TRBD1. Germline assignment: CDR1 SGHNT and CDR2 YYREEE (reference sequence). The CDR3 contains 15 residues. J lost 8 bases, V lost 4 bases, and 11 bases had no gene match. CDR3 sequence reads: CASSTAPGQPEKLFF. The CDR3 bases are TGTGCCAGCAGCACGGCACCGGGACAGCCGGAAAAACTGTTTTTT.